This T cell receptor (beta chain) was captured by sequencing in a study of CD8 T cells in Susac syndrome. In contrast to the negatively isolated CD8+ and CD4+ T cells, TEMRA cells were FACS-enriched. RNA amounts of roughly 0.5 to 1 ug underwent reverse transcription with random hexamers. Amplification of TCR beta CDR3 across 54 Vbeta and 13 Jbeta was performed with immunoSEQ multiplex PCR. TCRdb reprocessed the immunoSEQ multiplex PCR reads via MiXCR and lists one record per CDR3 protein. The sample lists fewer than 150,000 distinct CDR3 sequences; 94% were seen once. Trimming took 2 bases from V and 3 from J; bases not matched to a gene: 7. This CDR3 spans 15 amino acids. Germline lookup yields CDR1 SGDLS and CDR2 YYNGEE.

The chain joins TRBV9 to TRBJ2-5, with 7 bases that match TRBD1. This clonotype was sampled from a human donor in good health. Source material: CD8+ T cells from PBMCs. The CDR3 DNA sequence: TGTGCCAGCAGCGTTTCTAGGGGGCTCGAAGAGACCCAGTACTTC. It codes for CASSVSRGLEETQYF.